This passage covers 9 T cell receptor beta chains from one sample sequenced in a study of shared clonotypes between healthy human individuals (dated by TCRdb to about 2020). The receptor library was made with the immunoSEQ multiplex PCR assay. TCRdb re-hosts the immuneACCESS table, in-frame sequences only. Its copies lack some clones; in the studies checked, an unresolved V gene accounts for under half of them, and the cause for the rest is not known. The sample data list fewer than 200,000 clones, and 65% to 80% of these were observed just once. The ten largest clones take up 8% to 13% of the sample. What was sequenced was memory CD4+ T cells sorted from blood. In the paper's terms, the cell subset or site label means: CD45RA-negative fraction. These receptors all come from a man younger than 40 in good health.

V gene TRBV28 combines with J gene TRBJ1-5; D perhaps matches TRBD1 (5 bases). The CDR3 sequence is 15 residues long. Germline V gives CDR1 MDHEN, CDR2 SYDVKM. Trimming took 2 bases from V and 1 from J, leaving 9 bases between them. This chain's CDR3 is CASSLQGVSNQPQHF. CDR3 coding DNA: TGTGCCAGCAGTTTACAGGGAGTGAGCAATCAGCCCCAGCATTTT.

The chain combines TRBV2 with TRBJ2-3, with D unresolved. Germline CDR1 SNHLY, CDR2 FYNNEI. The CDR3 extends over 11 amino acids. The V gene lost 7 bases and the J gene lost 8 bases, with 10 bases spanning the gap. The CDR3: CASMYGSTQYF. The CDR3 DNA follows: TGTGCCAGCATGTACGGAAGTACGCAGTATTTT. The complete variable domain, with remaining parts taken from reference TRBV2 and TRBJ2-3, reads EPEVTQTPSHQVTQMGQEVILRCVPISNHLYFYWYRQILGQKVEFLVSFYNNEISEKSEIFDDQFSVERPDGSNFTLKIRSTKLEDSAMYFCASMYGSTQYFGPGTRLTVL.

The rearrangement joins TRBV9 to TRBJ2-4; 12 positions match TRBD2. V shed 2 bases, J shed 1 base, and the junction held 1 base outside the gene matches. The germline V gene has CDR1 SGDLS and CDR2 YYNGEE. This CDR3 is 16 amino acids long. CDR3 residues: CASSVGTSGAKNIQYF. CDR3 DNA: TGTGCCAGCAGCGTTGGGACTAGCGGGGCCAAAAACATTCAGTACTTC.

The chain has TRBV7-2 and TRBJ2-3; 11 nucleotides line up with TRBD2. The germline V gene encodes CDR1 SGHTA and CDR2 FQGNSA. CDR3 length equals 17 residues. J was trimmed by 6 bases and V by 3 bases; bases with no gene match: 11. The CDR3 DNA reads as TGTGCCAGCAGCTTCTCCGGGACTAGCGGCCCGCGGGATACGCAGTATTTT. Encoded protein: CASSFSGTSGPRDTQYF.

V gene TRBV5-1 combines with J gene TRBJ2-1, with 9 bases fitting TRBD1. The CDR3 length is 16 residues. V gave up 0 bases and J gave up 5 bases; unmatched junction bases: 6. CDR1 and CDR2 from the germline V gene are SGHRS and YFSETQ. CDR3 residues: CASSLAGRTGDNEQFF. The CDR3 DNA follows: TGCGCCAGCAGCTTGGCCGGAAGGACAGGGGACAATGAGCAGTTCTTC.

This sequence joins TRBV6-6 and TRBJ2-1; TRBD2 agrees at 7 bases. CDR3 length equals 14 residues. Germline V gene lookup returns CDR1 MNHNY and CDR2 SVGAGI (reference sequence). The J segment lost 7 bases and the V segment lost 0 bases, leaving 3 bases of the junction unmatched. CDR3 in DNA: TGTGCCAGCAGTTACTCCGGGGGGAGGAATGAGCAGTTCTTC. This gives the protein CASSYSGGRNEQFF.

The V and J genes are TRBV9 and TRBJ2-1; 10 positions agree with TRBD1. Germline V gene lookup returns CDR1 SGDLS and CDR2 YYNGEE. Trimming cost V 0 bases and J 7 bases; bases outside gene matches: 7. This CDR3 has 16 amino acids. The CDR3 DNA reads as TGTGCCAGCAGCGTAGAGGGACAGGGGTTAAAAAATGAGCAGTTCTTC. Translation: CASSVEGQGLKNEQFF.

This clone was seen a few times. This chain links TRBV6-5 with TRBJ2-7, with 7 bases that match TRBD2. The V gene end was trimmed by 8 bases and the J gene end by 5 bases; junction bases not matched to a gene: 12. This CDR3 region has 14 residues. CDR1 and CDR2 (germline): MNHEY, SVGAGI. CDR3 amino acids: CASGASGLGDEQYF. The CDR3 DNA is TGTGCCAGCGGAGCTAGCGGCCTTGGGGACGAGCAGTACTTC.

The chain has TRBV19 and TRBJ1-1; 7 nucleotides line up with TRBD1. Germline CDR1 and CDR2: LNHDA and SQIVND (reference sequence). The CDR3 contains 13 residues. V shed 7 bases and J 5 bases; nucleotides not matched to a gene: 7. Written as DNA, the CDR3 is TGTGCCAGTACAGGGGGACTCGGGACTGAAGCTTTCTTT. Translated, it gives CASTGGLGTEAFF.